The clone carrying this T cell receptor beta chain was observed at least ten times. The record originates from a study of early T cells in non-severe SARS-CoV-2 infection. TCRdb used MiXCR to reprocess the 5' RACE reads, holding one entry per CDR3 protein. The sample shows roughly 60,000 distinct CDR3 sequences, around 12% of them seen only once. The sample consisted of whole blood. The source of this sequence is an adult who was a healthcare worker with PCR-confirmed SARS-CoV-2 infection or an uninfected control (not recorded which).

The CDR3 sequence is CSARDDRGYGYTF. The CDR3 DNA is TGCAGTGCTAGAGATGATAGGGGCTATGGCTACACCTTC. The V gene is TRBV20-1, the J gene TRBJ1-2; tentative D call: TRBD1 (5 bases). CDR3 length: 13 amino acids. V was trimmed by 0 bases and J by 4 bases, leaving 9 bases between them. CDR1 and CDR2 from the germline V gene are DFQATT and SNEGSKA (reference sequence).